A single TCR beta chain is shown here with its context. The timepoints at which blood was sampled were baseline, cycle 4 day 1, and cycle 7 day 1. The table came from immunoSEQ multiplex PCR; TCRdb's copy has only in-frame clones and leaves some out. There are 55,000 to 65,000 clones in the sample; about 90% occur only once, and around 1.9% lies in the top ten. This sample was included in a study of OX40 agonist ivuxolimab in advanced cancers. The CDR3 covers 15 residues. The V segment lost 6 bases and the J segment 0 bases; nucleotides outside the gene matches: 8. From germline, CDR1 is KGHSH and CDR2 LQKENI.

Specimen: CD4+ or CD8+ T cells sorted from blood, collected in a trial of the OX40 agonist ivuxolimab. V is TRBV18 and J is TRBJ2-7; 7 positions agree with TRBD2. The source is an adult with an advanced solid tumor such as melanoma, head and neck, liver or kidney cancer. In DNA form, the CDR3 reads TGTGCCAGCTCTCCTTCGGGGAGGGACTCCTACGAGCAGTACTTC. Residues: CASSPSGRDSYEQYF.